This T cell receptor beta chain was captured in a study of shared clonotypes between healthy human individuals. Naive CD8 populations comprised CD45RO-negative cells positively selected for CCR7, excluding terminally differentiated effector memory CD45RA+ cells. CDR1 MDHEN and CDR2 SYDVKM come from the germline V gene. Trimming removed 6 bases from V and 4 bases from J; junction bases left unmatched: 8. The CDR3 has 15 residues. Clones were read by immunoSEQ multiplex PCR, and TCRdb kept only the in-frame ones, dropping some. The sample yields over 2,000,000 clones, about 93% seen once. This rearrangement joins TRBV28 to TRBJ2-3, with 9 bases that match TRBD1. This TCR was sampled from a man aged 18 to 30 in good health. Some clones in this sample may be carry-over from other donors' samples. Sequencing was carried out using naive CD8+ T cells from PBMCs. CDR3 residues: CASRTGQGGPDTQYF. Written as DNA, the CDR3 is TGTGCCAGCAGGACGGGACAGGGTGGGCCAGATACGCAGTATTTT.